These 16 T cell receptor beta chains were sequenced from one sample in a study of shared clonotypes between healthy human individuals. Naive CD8 cells lacked CD45RO, underwent positive selection for CCR7 and left out terminally differentiated effector memory CD45RA+ cells. The method was immunoSEQ multiplex PCR; TCRdb's version includes in-frame clones alone and lacks a portion of them. The sample consists of around 2,000,000 clones, about 94% of them appearing once. Sequenced material: naive CD8+ T cells sorted from blood. The origin of the receptors is a man aged 18 to 30 in good health.

With respect to this clone: The same CDR3 is also encoded by other DNA sequences in this sample. The chain recombines TRBV14 with TRBJ2-7; D call uncertain. With 3 bases removed from V and 3 bases from J, the gap between germline ends came to 6 bases. This CDR3 contains 12 residues. Germline-derived CDR1 and CDR2 are SGHDN and FVKESK. CDR3 amino acids: CASSHDVYEQYF. The CDR3 DNA follows: TGTGCCAGCAGCCACGACGTCTACGAGCAGTACTTC.

CDR3 DNA: TGTGCCAGCATCCCCAGCGGGCGGGAGACAGATACGCAGTATTTT. It is translated as CASIPSGRETDTQYF. The chain carries TRBV6-5 and TRBJ2-3; 7 positions agree with TRBD2. Trimming at V came to 7 bases and at J to 3 bases, leaving 10 bases not matched to a gene. The CDR3 is 15 residues long. Germline V lookup: CDR1 MNHEY, CDR2 SVGAGI.

This clone is a singleton in its sample. This sequence joins TRBV6-5 and TRBJ1-2, with D possibly TRBD1 on 6 matching bases. Germline-derived CDR1 and CDR2 are MNHEY and SVGAGI. CDR3 length equals 14 residues. The germline V and J ends were trimmed by 5 bases and 2 bases, with 12 bases remaining between them. The CDR3 reads CASSETGLNYGYTF. CDR3 DNA: TGTGCCAGCAGTGAGACAGGTTTAAACTATGGCTACACCTTC.

V gene TRBV29-1 combines with J gene TRBJ1-1; 11 positions agree with TRBD1. CDR1 is SQVTM, CDR2 ANQGSEA, per germline. The V gene end was trimmed by 4 bases and the J gene end by 10 bases; junction bases not matched to a gene: 5. The CDR3 is made up of 12 amino acids. CDR3 sequence: CSVVGQGARAFF. CDR3 nucleotide sequence: TGCAGCGTTGTAGGACAGGGGGCGAGAGCTTTCTTT. Full variable domain (rest looked up from reference TRBV29-1 and TRBJ1-1): SAVISQKPSRDICQRGTSLTIQCQVDSQVTMMFWYRQQPGQSLTLIATANQGSEATYESGFVIDKFPISRPNLTFSTLTVSNMSPEDSSIYLCSVVGQGARAFFGQGTRLTVV.

Concerning this clone: In the same sample, other DNA sequences code for this CDR3. This chain joins TRBV7-8 and TRBJ2-1; TRBD2 aligns across 15 bases. Germline values: CDR1 SGHVS, CDR2 FQNEAQ. With V trimmed by 5 bases and J by 6 bases, 8 bases remained unmatched. The CDR3 loop spans 17 amino acids. The DNA for the CDR3 is TGTGCCAGCAGCCAAGGACTAGCGGGGGGGCCGGGCAATGAGCAGTTCTTC. Amino acids: CASSQGLAGGPGNEQFF.

J is TRBJ2-1 and V is TRBV27, with D hard to call. The CDR3 length is 16 residues. V lost 5 bases and J lost 8, with 22 bases in between. Germline V gene sequence: CDR1 MNHEY, CDR2 SMNVEV (reference sequence). The CDR3 loop is CASSAAAVFIIDEQFF. The CDR3 nucleotides read TGTGCCAGCAGTGCGGCAGCAGTCTTTATCATTGATGAGCAGTTCTTC.

About this clone itself: This sample also contains other DNA sequences that code for the same CDR3. The V call is TRBV9, the J call TRBJ2-1; D may be TRBD2 (6 bases). The V gene's germline CDR1 is SGDLS and CDR2 YYNGEE. This CDR3 comprises 16 residues. The V end lost 0 bases, the J end lost 1 base, and 11 bases lay between the germline ends. CDR3 DNA: TGTGCCAGCAGCGTAGCGGGCGGGGCTTCCTACAATGAGCAGTTCTTC. This sequence encodes CASSVAGGASYNEQFF.

J is TRBJ1-4 and V is TRBV6-6; D perhaps matches TRBD1 (5 bases). The CDR3 spans 12 residues. V lost 2 bases, J lost 10 bases, and 8 bases lay in between. In germline, CDR1 is MNHNY, CDR2 SVGAGI (reference sequence). The DNA of the CDR3 is TGTGCCAGCAGTTACACAGGCGGAAAACTGTTTTTT. Amino acid sequence: CASSYTGGKLFF.

This rearrangement joins TRBV25-1 to TRBJ2-7; D unclear. Germline V lookup: CDR1 MGHDK, CDR2 SYGVNS. V lost 0 bases and J lost 5, with 5 bases in between. The CDR3 consists of 12 residues. CDR3 DNA sequence: TGTGCCAGCAGTGAATATTGGGACGAGCAGTACTTC. Its protein product is CASSEYWDEQYF.

This clone was detected once. The V call is TRBV19, the J call TRBJ2-1, with 8 positions matching TRBD1. The V and J ends lost 5 bases and 8 bases, in that order; junction bases with no gene match: 14. This CDR3 has 16 amino acids. The germline CDR1 and CDR2 sequences are LNHDA and SQIVND (reference sequence). The DNA for the CDR3 is TGTGCCAGTAGTTCCCTCAGGACAGGGACGGCGGATGAGCAGTTCTTC. This codes for CASSSLRTGTADEQFF.

This chain connects TRBV27 to TRBJ2-3; D is possibly TRBD2 (5 bases). Per the germline V gene, CDR1 is MNHEY and CDR2 is SMNVEV (reference sequence). The CDR3 is 14 amino acids. V lost 8 bases and J lost 2, with 14 bases in between. The DNA for the CDR3 is TGTGCCAGCGGCAATCGGGGAAACACAGATACGCAGTATTTT. Encoded protein: CASGNRGNTDTQYF.

V gene TRBV19 combines with J gene TRBJ1-3; D not certain. Per germline, CDR1 LNHDA and CDR2 SQIVND (reference sequence). V was pared by 3 bases and J by 0 bases, with 12 bases between. The CDR3 covers 16 residues. CDR3 amino acids: CASSIRHSSSGNTIYF. The DNA for the CDR3 is TGTGCCAGTAGTATCCGACATTCGAGCTCTGGAAACACCATATATTTT. The full variable domain, completed using reference TRBV19 and TRBJ1-3, is DGGITQSPKYLFRKEGQNVTLSCEQNLNHDAMYWYRQDPGQGLRLIYYSQIVNDFQKGDIAEGYSVSREKKESFPLTVTSAQKNPTAFYLCASSIRHSSSGNTIYFGEGSWLTVV.

The chain joins TRBV19 to TRBJ2-2, with D hard to call. The V end lost 2 bases, the J end lost 1 base, and 11 bases lay between the germline ends. Germline values: CDR1 LNHDA, CDR2 SQIVND (reference sequence). The CDR3 loop spans 16 amino acids. CDR3 in amino acids: CASSISHMGNTGELFF. CDR3 in DNA: TGTGCCAGTAGTATATCCCACATGGGGAACACCGGGGAGCTGTTTTTT.

This sequence joins TRBV19 and TRBJ1-4; D gene unclear. V dropped 4 bases and J dropped 8 bases, with 8 bases sitting between them. There are 12 residues in the CDR3. Germline V gene sequence: CDR1 LNHDA, CDR2 SQIVND (reference sequence). The CDR3 sequence is CASSSFGEKLFF. The DNA for the CDR3 is TGTGCCAGTAGTAGCTTTGGGGAAAAACTGTTTTTT.

The chain combines TRBV2 with TRBJ1-4, with 12 nucleotides matching TRBD1. The germline V gene encodes CDR1 SNHLY and CDR2 FYNNEI. V shed 7 bases, J shed 8 bases, and the junction held 2 bases outside the gene matches. The CDR3 consists of 13 residues. The CDR3 nucleotides are TGTGCCAGCATTGGGACAGGGGGCGAAAAACTGTTTTTT. Amino acids: CASIGTGGEKLFF. Full variable domain (missing parts from reference TRBV2 and TRBJ1-4): EPEVTQTPSHQVTQMGQEVILRCVPISNHLYFYWYRQILGQKVEFLVSFYNNEISEKSEIFDDQFSVERPDGSNFTLKIRSTKLEDSAMYFCASIGTGGEKLFFGSGTQLSVL.

The CDR3 DNA is TGTGCCAGTAGTATAGACATAGTGGGGACGGAGGTTCTAGCAAATCAGCCCCAGCATTTT. It yields the protein CASSIDIVGTEVLANQPQHF. This chain connects TRBV19 to TRBJ1-5, with D tentatively TRBD1 (5 bases). The CDR3 length is 20 residues. Trimming left V 0 bases short and J 4 bases short, with 25 bases between. CDR1 and CDR2 from the germline V gene are LNHDA and SQIVND (reference sequence).